The clone carrying this T cell receptor (beta chain) was seen a handful of times. Presentation of ophthalmopathy in the donors involved moderate-to-severe activity, CAS ≥3, NOSPECS ≥4 and a duration under 3 months. The study excluded patients with other autoimmune diseases, uncontrolled infections, pregnancy or lactation. This CDR3 has 15 residues. V gave up 4 bases and J gave up 6 bases; unmatched junction bases: 8. Germline values: CDR1 SGHKS, CDR2 YYEKEE (reference sequence). This sample was taken from a study of Graves' ophthalmopathy and Graves' hyperthyroidism. The authors amplified TCR beta CDR3 regions, and they did so from RNA transcripts for repertoire sequencing. The authors performed first-round RT-PCR with HTBI primers and then a second-round multiplex PCR. TCRdb analysed the multiplex PCR reads with MiXCR anew, one entry per CDR3 protein. The table records about 480,000 distinct CDR3 sequences, around 15% of them present only once.

This clonotype was sampled from a woman aged 25 to 39 with Graves' ophthalmopathy. This chain joins TRBV5-5 and TRBJ2-4, with 9 positions matching TRBD1. The sequenced sample consisted of blood. DNA for the CDR3: TGTGCCAGCAGCCAACCGGGACAGGGAATAAACATTCAGTACTTC. This sequence encodes CASSQPGQGINIQYF. Combining the CDR3 with reference TRBV5-5 and TRBJ2-4 gives the whole variable domain DAGVTQSPTHLIKTRGQQVTLRCSPISGHKSVSWYQQVLGQGPQFIFQYYEKEERGRGNFPDRFSARQFPNYSSELNVNALLLGDSALYLCASSQPGQGINIQYFGAGTRLSVL.